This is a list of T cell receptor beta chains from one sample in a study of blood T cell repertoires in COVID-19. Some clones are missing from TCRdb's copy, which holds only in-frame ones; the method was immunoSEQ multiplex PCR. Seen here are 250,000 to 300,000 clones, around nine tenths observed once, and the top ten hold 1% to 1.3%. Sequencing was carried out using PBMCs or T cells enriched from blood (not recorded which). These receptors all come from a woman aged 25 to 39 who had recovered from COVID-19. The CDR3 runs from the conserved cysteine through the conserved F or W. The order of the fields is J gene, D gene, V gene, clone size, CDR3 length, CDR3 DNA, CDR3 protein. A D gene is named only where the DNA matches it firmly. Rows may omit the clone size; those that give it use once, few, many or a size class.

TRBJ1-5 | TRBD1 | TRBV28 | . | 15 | TGTGCCAGCAGTCATGGACAGGGGTTCAGTCAGCCCCAGCATTTT | CASSHGQGFSQPQHF
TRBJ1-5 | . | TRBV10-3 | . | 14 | TGTGCCATCAGCGCGGAGGACGGTAATCAGCCCCAGCATTTT | CAISAEDGNQPQHF
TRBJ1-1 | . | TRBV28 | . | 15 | TGTGCCAGCCTAAATTCAGGACATCTGAACACTGAAGCTTTCTTT | CASLNSGHLNTEAFF
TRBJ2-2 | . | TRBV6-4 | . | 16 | TGTGCCAGCAGTGACTCGGGGGCATCGAACACCGGGGAGCTGTTTTTT | CASSDSGASNTGELFF
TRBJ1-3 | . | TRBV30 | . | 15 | TGTGCCTGGAACTCAAGGAGGGACTCTGGAAACACCATATATTTT | CAWNSRRDSGNTIYF
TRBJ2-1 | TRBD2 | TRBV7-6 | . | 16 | TGTGCCAGCAGCTTAAATCTAGCGGGACCCTTCAATGAGCAGTTCTTC | CASSLNLAGPFNEQFF
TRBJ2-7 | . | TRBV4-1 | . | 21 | TGCGCCAGCAGCCAAGTCCCAGGGGACTACTCTCGCAATTTTGCAGACTACGAGCAGTACTTC | CASSQVPGDYSRNFADYEQYF
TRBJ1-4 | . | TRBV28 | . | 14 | TGTGCCAGCTCTCAGCCGGCGGGAGACGAAAAACTGTTTTTT | CASSQPAGDEKLFF
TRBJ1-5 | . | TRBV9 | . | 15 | TGTGCCAGCAGCGGAGAGGGGGTACCCAATCAGCCCCAGCATTTT | CASSGEGVPNQPQHF
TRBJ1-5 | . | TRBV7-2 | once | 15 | TGTGCCAGCAGCCTCCAGAGACAGGTGGCTGGAGTCCAGCATTTT | CASSLQRQVAGVQHF
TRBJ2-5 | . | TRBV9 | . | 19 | TGTGCCAGCAGCGTCCCCTTCGAGGGAGACGATCATGACCAAGAGACCCAGTACTTC | CASSVPFEGDDHDQETQYF
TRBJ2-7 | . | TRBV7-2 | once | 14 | TGTGCCAGCAGCTACGCACAGGGATCCTACGAGCAGTACTTC | CASSYAQGSYEQYF
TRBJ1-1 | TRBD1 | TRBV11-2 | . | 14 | TGTGCCAGCAGCACGGGACAGATCAACACTGAAGCTTTCTTT | CASSTGQINTEAFF
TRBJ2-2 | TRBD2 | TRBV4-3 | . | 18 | TGCGCCAGCAGCCAAGAAATAGAGGGACTAGCGGGAGCCGGGGAGCTGTTTTTT | CASSQEIEGLAGAGELFF
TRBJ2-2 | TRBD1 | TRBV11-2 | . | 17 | TGTGCCAGCAGCCCCCACAGGGGCGGAGCGAACACCGGGGAGCTGTTTTTT | CASSPHRGGANTGELFF
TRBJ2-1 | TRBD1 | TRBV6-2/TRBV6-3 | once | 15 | TGTGCCAGCAGCCACAGGGGGCGTAGAATGAATGAGCAGTTCTTC | CASSHRGRRMNEQFF
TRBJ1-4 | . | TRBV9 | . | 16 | TGTGCCAGCAGCGTAGATGGCAGGGCAACTAATGAAAAACTGTTTTTT | CASSVDGRATNEKLFF
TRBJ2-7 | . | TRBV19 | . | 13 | TGTGCCAGTAGTCGAGACAGACAGTACGAGCAGTACTTC | CASSRDRQYEQYF
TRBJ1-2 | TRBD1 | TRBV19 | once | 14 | TGTGCCAGTAGTACCAGGACAGGGCTAGACGGCTACACCTTC | CASSTRTGLDGYTF
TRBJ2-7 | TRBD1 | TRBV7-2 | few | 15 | TGTGCCAGCAGCTTAATGACAGGGATGGTTTACGAGCAGTACTTC | CASSLMTGMVYEQYF
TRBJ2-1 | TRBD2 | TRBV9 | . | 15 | TGTGCCAGCAGTGCTGAGCGGGGGGGGGACAATGAGCAGTTCTTC | CASSAERGGDNEQFF
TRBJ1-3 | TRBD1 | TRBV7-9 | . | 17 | TGTGCCAGCAGCCCAAGACAGGGGCAAAAAGCTGGAAACACCATATATTTT | CASSPRQGQKAGNTIYF
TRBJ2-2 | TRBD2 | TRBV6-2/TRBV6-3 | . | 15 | TGTGCCAGCAGTTACTCTAGCGGGAAGAGCGGGGAGCTGTTTTTT | CASSYSSGKSGELFF
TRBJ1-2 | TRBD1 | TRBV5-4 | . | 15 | TGTGCCAGCAGCTCCGGGACAGGGGGGAACTATGGCTACACCTTC | CASSSGTGGNYGYTF
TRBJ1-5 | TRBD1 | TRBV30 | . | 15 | TGTGCCTGGAGCCCGTGGACAGGGTCGGGTCAGCCCCAGCATTTT | CAWSPWTGSGQPQHF
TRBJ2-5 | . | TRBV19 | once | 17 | TGTGCCAGTAGTATAGTCGGGGGGACACTAGTTGAAGAGACCCAGTACTTC | CASSIVGGTLVEETQYF
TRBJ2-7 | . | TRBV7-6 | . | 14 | TGTGCCAGCAGCTTGACACTTACAGACCACGAGCAGTACTTC | CASSLTLTDHEQYF
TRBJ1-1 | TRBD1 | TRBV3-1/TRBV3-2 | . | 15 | TGTGCCAGCAGCCGCAAGACAGGGGGTAACACTGAAGCTTTCTTT | CASSRKTGGNTEAFF
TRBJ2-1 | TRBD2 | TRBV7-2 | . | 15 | TGTGCCAGCAGCTTGACTAGCGGGAGGGCCAATGAGCAGTTCTTC | CASSLTSGRANEQFF
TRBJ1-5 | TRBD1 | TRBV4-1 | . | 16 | TGCGCCAGCAGCCAAGATAGGGGACAGGTAAATCAGCCCCAGCATTTT | CASSQDRGQVNQPQHF
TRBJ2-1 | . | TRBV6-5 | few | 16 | TGTGCCAGCAGTTACTCGGGGGCGGGAGTAGCGGCGGAGCAGTTCTTC | CASSYSGAGVAAEQFF
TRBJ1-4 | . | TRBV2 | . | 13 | TGTGCCAGCGGTGGGGGGGACGGTGAAAAACTGTTTTTT | CASGGGDGEKLFF
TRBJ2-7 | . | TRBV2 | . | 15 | TGTGCCAGCAGGTTTCAAGGGGGTGTCTCCTACGAGCAGTACTTC | CASRFQGGVSYEQYF
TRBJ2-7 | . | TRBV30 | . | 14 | TGTGCCTGGAGTAGTAACCCGACAAAATCCGAGCAGTACTTC | CAWSSNPTKSEQYF
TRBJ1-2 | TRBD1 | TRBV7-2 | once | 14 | TGTGCCAGCAGCTTAGATGGACAGGGTTCGGGCTACACCTTC | CASSLDGQGSGYTF
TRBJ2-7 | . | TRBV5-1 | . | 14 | TGCGCCAGCAGTCGGTCAGGTAGCTCCTACGAGCAGTACTTC | CASSRSGSSYEQYF
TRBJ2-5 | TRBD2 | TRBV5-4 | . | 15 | TGTGCCAGCAGCAAGACTAGCGGGATACAGGAGACCCAGTACTTC | CASSKTSGIQETQYF
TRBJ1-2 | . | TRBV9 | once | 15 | TGTGCCAGCAGCGTAGGGGGCAGGGGATCTTATGGCTACACCTTC | CASSVGGRGSYGYTF
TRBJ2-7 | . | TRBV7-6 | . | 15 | TGTGCCAGCAGCTTAGCCAGGGGCTTGGGGGCCGAGCAGTACTTC | CASSLARGLGAEQYF
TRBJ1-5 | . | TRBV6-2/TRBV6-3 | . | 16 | TGTGCCAGCAGTTATCCAAAGGGGGGGGCGGGACAGCCCCAGCATTTT | CASSYPKGGAGQPQHF
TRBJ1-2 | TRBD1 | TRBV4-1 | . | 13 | TGCGCCAGCAGCCAAGCGGCAGGGGGGGGCTACACCTTC | CASSQAAGGGYTF
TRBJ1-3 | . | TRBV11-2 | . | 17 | TGTGCCAGCAGCTTACAACCGGGACAAAGCCCTGGAAACACCATATATTTT | CASSLQPGQSPGNTIYF
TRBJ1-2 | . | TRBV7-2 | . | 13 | TGTGCCAGCAGCGGGGCAGTTAACTATGGCTACACCTTC | CASSGAVNYGYTF
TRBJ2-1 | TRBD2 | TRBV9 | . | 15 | TGTGCCAGCAGCGGTCTGGCGGGAGCCATGGGTGAGCAGTTCTTC | CASSGLAGAMGEQFF
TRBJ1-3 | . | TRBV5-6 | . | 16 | TGTGCCAGCAGCTTGGGGCCAGAACCTGCTGGAAACACCATATATTTT | CASSLGPEPAGNTIYF
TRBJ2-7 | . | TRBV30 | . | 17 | TGTGCCTGGACCCCCGGAGGGTCAGGTGCCCCATCCTACGAGCAGTACTTC | CAWTPGGSGAPSYEQYF
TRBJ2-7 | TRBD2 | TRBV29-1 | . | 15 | TGCAGCGTTGGACTAGCGGGAGGGCCGGCCTACGAGCAGTACTTC | CSVGLAGGPAYEQYF
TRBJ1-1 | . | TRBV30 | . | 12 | TGTGCCTGGAGGGGGGGAAAGGCTGAAGCTTTCTTT | CAWRGGKAEAFF
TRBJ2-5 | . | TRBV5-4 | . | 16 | TGTGCCAGCAGCTCTTCTTTGCCGCAGGGGGGAGAGACCCAGTACTTC | CASSSSLPQGGETQYF
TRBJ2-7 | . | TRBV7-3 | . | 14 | TGTGCCAGCAGCTTAGGTTCGCCGGGCTACGAGCAGTACTTC | CASSLGSPGYEQYF
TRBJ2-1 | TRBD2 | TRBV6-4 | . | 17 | TGTGCCAGCAGGGAAGATGTACGGAGCGGGAGGGCCAACGAGCAGTTCTTC | CASREDVRSGRANEQFF
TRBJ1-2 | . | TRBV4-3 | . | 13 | TGCGCCAGCAGCCAAACAGGGATATATGGCTACACCTTC | CASSQTGIYGYTF
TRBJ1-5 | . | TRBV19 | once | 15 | TGTGCCAGTAGTGAGAGGCCCCGAAGCAATCAGCCCCAGCATTTT | CASSERPRSNQPQHF